This TCR beta chain comes out of a study of multiple sclerosis patients with progressive multifocal leukoencephalopathy. Points from the study as a whole: Expanded clones at PML onset predated and persisted through natalizumab therapy. Most PML patients had lower entropy, suggesting less diverse TRB repertoires.

Time point reported: around eleven months of natalizumab therapy. All patients had prior interferon beta, and all PML patients were female. With regard to this clone: The antigen is undetermined.

The germline V and J ends were trimmed by 6 bases and 3 bases, with 11 bases remaining between them. Germline assignment: CDR1 SQVTM and CDR2 ANQGSEA. The CDR3 runs to 13 residues. Every PCR reaction included synthetic inline CDR3 controls for all V-J pairings. The repertoire was sequenced with immunoSEQ multiplex PCR; TCRdb's copy has only in-frame clones and lacks some. Here the sample spans about 25,000 clones, approximately 90% being singletons. The TCR sequence derives from a man aged 25 to 45 with multiple sclerosis. This sample comprised PBMCs, obtained from a patient treated with natalizumab. The V and J genes are TRBV29-1 and TRBJ2-2; D possibly corresponds to TRBD1 (6 bases). The CDR3 is CSVRGSYTGELFF. CDR3 in DNA: TGCAGCGTCAGGGGATCGTACACCGGGGAGCTGTTTTTT.